The TCR beta chain under discussion was sequenced for a study of technical replicates of blood from four donors. Clones were read by immunoSEQ multiplex PCR, and TCRdb kept only the in-frame ones, dropping some. The sample has some 77,000 clones; approximately 96% are singletons. Material: T cells isolated from PBMCs. This clonotype was sampled from a human donor in good health.

CDR3 in amino acids: CASSSMKYLAGGSREQFF. Written as DNA, the CDR3 is TGTGCCAGCAGCTCGATGAAGTATCTAGCGGGAGGATCGCGGGAGCAGTTCTTC. The J gene is TRBJ2-1, the V gene TRBV5-6; 11 bases match TRBD2. V lost 3 bases, J lost 10 bases, and 18 bases stayed unmatched. Germline CDR1 is SGHDT and CDR2 is YYEEEE. CDR3 length: 18 residues.